One sample yielded the 21 T cell receptor beta chains listed below, sequenced in a study of OX40 agonist ivuxolimab in advanced cancers. Sequenced by immunoSEQ multiplex PCR; TCRdb stores in-frame clones only, minus some. The sample contains 65,000 to 95,000 clones, roughly four fifths of which appear only once. The sequences come from CD4+ or CD8+ T cells sorted from blood, collected in a trial of the OX40 agonist ivuxolimab. The receptors derive from an adult with an advanced solid tumor such as melanoma, head and neck, liver or kidney cancer.

The CDR3, as DNA: TGTGCCAGCAGTCCCGTCTCGAGGGAAAAACTGTTTTTT. Its translation is CASSPVSREKLFF. The rearrangement uses TRBV28 and TRBJ1-4; D is unresolved. Germline lookup yields CDR1 MDHEN and CDR2 SYDVKM. V shed 5 bases and J shed 8 bases, with 12 bases lying between them. The CDR3 runs 13 residues.

The V call is TRBV7-2, the J call TRBJ2-7; 11 positions match TRBD1. CDR3 size: 15 residues. V trimming: 5 bases; J trimming: 5 bases; junction bases outside the gene matches: 8. Germline-derived CDR1 and CDR2 are SGHTA and FQGNSA. The CDR3 reads CASSVRTGGFHEQYF. The CDR3 bases are TGTGCCAGCAGCGTCCGGACAGGGGGCTTCCACGAGCAGTACTTC.

The rearrangement links TRBV5-1 to TRBJ2-1; D possibly corresponds to TRBD2 (7 bases). The CDR3 totals 16 residues. V was pared by 2 bases and J by 7 bases, with 19 bases between. Germline V gives CDR1 SGHRS, CDR2 YFSETQ. The CDR3 region has the DNA TGCGCCAGCAGCTTACCTAGCTTAGGGAGGGGGAATGAGCAGTTCTTC. Encoded protein: CASSLPSLGRGNEQFF.

This sequence joins TRBV5-6 and TRBJ2-5; D gene ambiguous. V gave up 3 bases and J gave up 5 bases, with 11 bases separating them. CDR3 size: 13 residues. Per germline, CDR1 SGHDT and CDR2 YYEEEE. CDR3 residues: CASSSWVIETQYF. The CDR3 DNA follows: TGTGCCAGCAGCTCTTGGGTTATTGAGACCCAGTACTTC.

This clone has just a few counts. The chain joins TRBV19 to TRBJ2-5; tentative D call: TRBD1 (5 bases). Germline CDR1 is LNHDA and CDR2 is SQIVND (reference sequence). Trimming stripped 3 bases from V and 5 bases from J, with 10 bases between. The CDR3 contains 13 residues. The DNA for the CDR3 is TGTGCCAGTAGTATCCACAGGTCCGAGACCCAGTACTTC. This encodes CASSIHRSETQYF.

This clone has just a few counts. The chain has TRBV2 and TRBJ2-1; TRBD2 matches at 11 bases. There are 15 residues in the CDR3. From germline, CDR1 is SNHLY and CDR2 FYNNEI. V was pared by 2 bases and J by 9 bases, with 6 bases of the junction left unmatched. The CDR3 sequence is CASSERLAGGSEQFF. The CDR3 bases are TGTGCCAGCAGTGAACGGCTAGCGGGAGGTAGTGAGCAGTTCTTC.

The chain employs TRBV2 and TRBJ1-5, with 11 bases aligning to TRBD1. Germline V gene lookup returns CDR1 SNHLY and CDR2 FYNNEI. The CDR3 sequence is 15 residues long. With V trimmed by 4 bases and J by 7 bases, 6 bases remained unmatched. The CDR3 here is CASSGTGGVGQPQHF. The DNA of the CDR3 is TGTGCCAGCAGTGGGACAGGGGGCGTCGGGCAGCCCCAGCATTTT.

The chain has TRBV4-3 and TRBJ1-1; no clear D. Trimming removed 0 bases from V and 3 bases from J, with 5 bases in between. Per the germline V gene, CDR1 is LGHNA and CDR2 is YSLEER. This CDR3 has 13 amino acids. CDR3: CASSQDRDTEAFF. The CDR3, as DNA: TGCGCCAGCAGCCAAGATAGGGACACTGAAGCTTTCTTT.

This rearrangement joins TRBV5-5 to TRBJ2-6; 7 bases match TRBD2. Germline loops: CDR1 SGHKS, CDR2 YYEKEE (reference sequence). The V and J ends lost 4 bases and 0 bases, in that order; junction bases with no gene match: 7. This CDR3 has 17 amino acids. As DNA, the CDR3 is TGTGCCAGCAGCACGAGCGGGGCCCACTCTGGGGCCAACGTCCTGACTTTC. Its translation: CASSTSGAHSGANVLTF.

The J gene is TRBJ2-2, the V gene TRBV6-6; 8 bases match TRBD1. The ends lost 4 bases at V and 2 bases at J; junction bases unmatched: 6. Germline-derived CDR1 and CDR2 are MNHNY and SVGAGI (reference sequence). CDR3 length equals 16 residues. CDR3 protein: CASSSGQGVNTGELFF. The CDR3 DNA follows: TGTGCCAGCAGTTCCGGACAGGGAGTCAACACCGGGGAGCTGTTTTTT.

This clone was counted only a few times. V gene TRBV30 combines with J gene TRBJ1-1; D not resolved. Germline V gives CDR1 GTSNPN, CDR2 SVGIG (reference sequence). V shed 2 bases and J shed 10 bases, with 20 bases lying between them. CDR3 length equals 14 residues. In DNA, the CDR3 is TGTGCCTGGAGTCGTCGGACGAATCCCCGTAGAGCTTTCTTT. Amino acids: CAWSRRTNPRRAFF.

As to this clone: The junction shows a germline mismatch at one end, possibly a read error. The V call is TRBV14, the J call TRBJ1-1, with 7 bases lining up with TRBD1. The CDR3 has 12 residues. Germline assignment: CDR1 SGHDN and CDR2 FVKESK. The CDR3 region has the DNA TGTGCCAGCAGCCAAGATCAAGGACAGGACACCTTT. Its protein product is CASSQDQGQDTF.

The gene calls are TRBV19 and TRBJ2-3; TRBD1 might be the D (5 bases). V was shortened by 5 bases and J by 14 bases, with 14 bases between the two germline ends. The CDR3 is made up of 11 amino acids. Looked up from germline, CDR1 is LNHDA and CDR2 is SQIVND (reference sequence). In nucleotides, the CDR3 is TGTGCCAGTAGTCAGGCAGGGTCCTTGTATTTT. Translation gives CASSQAGSLYF.

The chain combines TRBV2 with TRBJ1-3; the D gene is possibly TRBD1 (6 bases). The CDR3 consists of 15 residues. V lost 6 bases and J lost 0, with 12 bases in between. Germline CDR1 is SNHLY and CDR2 is FYNNEI. The CDR3 is CASSVDRPSGNTIYF. DNA of the CDR3: TGTGCCAGCAGCGTTGACAGGCCCTCTGGAAACACCATATATTTT. Full variable domain (outside the CDR3, taken from reference TRBV2 and TRBJ1-3): EPEVTQTPSHQVTQMGQEVILRCVPISNHLYFYWYRQILGQKVEFLVSFYNNEISEKSEIFDDQFSVERPDGSNFTLKIRSTKLEDSAMYFCASSVDRPSGNTIYFGEGSWLTVV.

The CDR3 spells CASRFGWGSSNQPQHF. CDR3 nucleotide sequence: TGTGCCAGCAGGTTTGGGTGGGGGTCTAGCAATCAGCCCCAGCATTTT. The chain uses TRBV5-5 and TRBJ1-5; D might be TRBD1 (5 bases). V shed 5 bases and J shed 0 bases, with 15 bases lying between them. CDR1 SGHKS and CDR2 YYEKEE come from the germline V gene (reference sequence). The CDR3 runs to 16 residues.

The chain uses TRBV5-6 and TRBJ2-3; weak D call: TRBD1 (6 bases). V lost 0 bases, J lost 0 bases, and 11 bases lay in between. The CDR3 spans 16 residues. Germline CDR1 SGHDT, CDR2 YYEEEE. As DNA, the CDR3 is TGTGCCAGCAGCTTGGGTCCGGACAGCAGCACAGATACGCAGTATTTT. Its protein product is CASSLGPDSSTDTQYF.

V and J are TRBV5-1 and TRBJ1-6; 9 bases match TRBD1. The CDR3 loop spans 14 amino acids. CDR1 is SGHRS, CDR2 YFSETQ, per germline. V lost 5 bases and J lost 14; bases outside the gene matches: 11. The DNA for the CDR3 is TGCGCCAGCAGTCCCGGGACAGGGCCCTTGACCCTCCACTTT. Protein product: CASSPGTGPLTLHF.

The J gene is TRBJ2-5, the V gene TRBV4-2; D not resolved. Trimming left V 1 base short and J 0 bases short, with 9 bases between. Germline V gene sequence: CDR1 LGHNA, CDR2 YNFKEQ. The CDR3 runs 15 residues. CDR3: CASSQGTSYQETQYF. In DNA, the CDR3 is TGTGCCAGCAGCCAAGGCACCTCTTACCAAGAGACCCAGTACTTC.

This clone was seen once. The chain is built from TRBV30 and TRBJ2-3; D is possibly TRBD1 or TRBD2 (5 bases each). V shed 4 bases and J shed 4 bases, with 18 bases lying between them. Germline V gene lookup returns CDR1 GTSNPN and CDR2 SVGIG (reference sequence). The CDR3 covers 15 residues. The CDR3 protein is CAWKEGASRADTQYF. CDR3 sequence (DNA): TGTGCCTGGAAAGAAGGGGCTAGCCGGGCAGATACGCAGTATTTT.

This chain uses TRBV11-2 with TRBJ2-1, with D possibly matching TRBD2 (5 bases). Germline V lookup: CDR1 SGHAT, CDR2 FQNNGV. The CDR3 consists of 15 residues. V was shortened by 4 bases and J by 7 bases, with 17 bases between the two germline ends. CDR3 in amino acids: CASSSLIGGWNEQFF. DNA for the CDR3: TGTGCCAGCAGCTCACTTATAGGCGGGTGGAATGAGCAGTTCTTC.

The rearrangement joins TRBV11-2 to TRBJ1-6, with unresolved D. The germline V and J ends were trimmed by 1 base and 0 bases, with 4 bases remaining between them. The germline CDR1 and CDR2 sequences are SGHAT and FQNNGV. This CDR3 has 15 amino acids. The CDR3 region has the DNA TGTGCCAGCAGCTTAGGTGTCTCCTATAATTCACCCCTCCACTTT. Translating it yields CASSLGVSYNSPLHF.